The sequence of this T cell receptor (beta chain) was determined in a study of beta chain features in type 1 diabetes. Germline CDR1 and CDR2: SGHTA and FQGNSA. Between the trimmed V and J ends, which lost 5 bases and 2 bases, there was a span of 10 bases. The length of the CDR3 is 15 residues. cDNA synthesis used the whole RNA isolate, giving expressed TCRB sequences. Libraries were prepared by immunoSEQ multiplex PCR; TCRdb keeps only in-frame clonotypes and omits some of them. This sample has some 140,000 clones, with around 8.7% found just once. The clonotype originates from a man in his late teens or twenties in good health. The chain couples TRBV7-2 to TRBJ2-6; possibly TRBD1 for D (6 bases). The sequencing sample was made of central memory CD4+ T cells from blood. CDR3 region: CASSITGPGANVLTF. The CDR3 nucleotides read TGTGCCAGCAGCATTACAGGGCCTGGGGCCAACGTCCTGACTTTC.